Only a few counts were recorded for the clone carrying this TCR beta chain. Its antigen is currently unknown. Each donor's status was that of a healthy bone marrow donor. CDR1 and CDR2 from the germline V gene are SGDLS and YYNGEE. The V gene end was trimmed by 4 bases and the J gene end by 3 bases; junction bases not matched to a gene: 16. This CDR3 contains 18 residues. The data belong to a study of cytomegalovirus exposure and HLA in healthy donors. General observations from the study: Overall, about 160 TCR beta chains were annotated as cytomegalovirus-associated. From TCR beta sequences, most subjects' HLA-A and HLA-B alleles were reportedly predicted accurately. Presence/absence analyses treated sequencing depth as roughly uniform across donors.

Vbeta (60) and Jbeta (13) primers were used in the PCR. Some clones are missing from TCRdb's copy, which holds only in-frame ones; the method was immunoSEQ multiplex PCR. This sample yields 95,000 to 100,000 clones, of which around a tenth are seen a single time; 5% to 5.5% belongs to the top ten. V is TRBV9 and J is TRBJ2-7; 10 bases agree with TRBD2. The material sequenced was PBMCs. This receptor was obtained from a man between 45 and 60 years old in good health and CMV-seropositive. The CDR3 region has the DNA TGTGCCAGCAGCCCTCAAATGCGGCTAGCGGGAGAGTTCTACGAGCAGTACTTC. Residues: CASSPQMRLAGEFYEQYF.